This T cell receptor beta chain came from a study of blood T cells in healthy people across ages. This clonotype was detected only a few times. Primers used in a second PCR of about 7 to 12 cycles were a sample-barcoded 5' primer and a J-beta primer mix. MiXCR, run by TCRdb on the 5' RACE reads, gives a single entry per CDR3 protein. The table includes about 1 million distinct CDR3 sequences, less than 50% detected once. The CDR3 has 15 residues. Germline V CDR1 and CDR2: SQVTM, ANQGSEA. Trimming took 4 bases from V and 2 from J; bases not matched to a gene: 9. The sample comprised blood. V gene TRBV29-1 combines with J gene TRBJ2-7, with 9 bases that match TRBD2. This receptor was taken from an older woman in good health. CDR3 nucleotide sequence: TGCAGCGTTGTTTTAGCGGGACTAGCTGCCTACGAGCAGTACTTC. Translating gives CSVVLAGLAAYEQYF.